This record concerns one T cell receptor (beta chain) sequence. As yet, its antigen is unknown. PCR was performed using 60 Vbeta and 13 Jbeta primers. Generated by immunoSEQ multiplex PCR, the TCRdb table keeps only in-frame clones and is missing some. The sample lists around 150,000 clones, approximately 83% seen once, with approximately 1.5% in the top ten. The CDR3 length is 15 residues. The J segment lost 0 bases and the V segment lost 6 bases, leaving 6 bases of the junction unmatched. The germline gives CDR1 SGHTS, CDR2 YDEGEE. This entry is derived from a study of cytomegalovirus exposure and HLA in healthy donors. Study-level findings and limits: Reported findings show TCR beta sequences accurately forecast HLA-A and HLA-B alleles in most subjects.

Healthy individuals who donated bone marrow served as the donors. Sequences were obtained from PBMCs. The J gene is TRBJ1-2, the V gene TRBV5-8; 9 nucleotides match TRBD1. The source of this sequence is a woman aged 18-29 years in good health and CMV-seronegative. The CDR3 DNA follows: TGTGCCAGCATCCCGGGACAGGGACCTAACTATGGCTACACCTTC. Encoded protein: CASIPGQGPNYGYTF.